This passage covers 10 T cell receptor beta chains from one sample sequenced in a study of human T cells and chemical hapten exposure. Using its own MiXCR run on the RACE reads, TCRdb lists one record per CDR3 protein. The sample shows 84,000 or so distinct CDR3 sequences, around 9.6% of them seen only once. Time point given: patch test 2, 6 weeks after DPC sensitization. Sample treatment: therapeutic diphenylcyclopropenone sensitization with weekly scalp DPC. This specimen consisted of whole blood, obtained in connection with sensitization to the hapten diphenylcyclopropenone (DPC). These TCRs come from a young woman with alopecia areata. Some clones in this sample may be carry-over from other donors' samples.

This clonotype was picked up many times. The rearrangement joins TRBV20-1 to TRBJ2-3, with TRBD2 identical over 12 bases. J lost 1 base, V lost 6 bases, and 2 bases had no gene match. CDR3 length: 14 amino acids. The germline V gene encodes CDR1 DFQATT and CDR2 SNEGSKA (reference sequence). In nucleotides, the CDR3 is TGCAGTGCCCGGACTAGCGGGGGCACAGATACGCAGTATTTT. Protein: CSARTSGGTDTQYF.

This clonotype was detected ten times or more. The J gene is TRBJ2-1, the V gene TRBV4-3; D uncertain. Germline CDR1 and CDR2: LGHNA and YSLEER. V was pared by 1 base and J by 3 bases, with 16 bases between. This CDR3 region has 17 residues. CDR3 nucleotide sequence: TGCGCCAGCAGCCAAGCCCCTGGCACCTCGGGCTACAATGAGCAGTTCTTC. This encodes CASSQAPGTSGYNEQFF.

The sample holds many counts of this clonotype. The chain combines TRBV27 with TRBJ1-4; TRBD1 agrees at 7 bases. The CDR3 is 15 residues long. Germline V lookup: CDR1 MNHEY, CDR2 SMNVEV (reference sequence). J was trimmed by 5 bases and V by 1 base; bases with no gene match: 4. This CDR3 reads CASSLWGQRNEKLFF. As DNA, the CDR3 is TGTGCCAGCAGTTTATGGGGACAGCGAAATGAAAAACTGTTTTTT. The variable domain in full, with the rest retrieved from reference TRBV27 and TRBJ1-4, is EAQVTQNPRYLITVTGKKLTVTCSQNMNHEYMSWYRQDPGLGLRQIYYSMNVEVTDKGDVPEGYKVSRKEKRNFPLILESPSPNQTSLYFCASSLWGQRNEKLFFGSGTQLSVL.

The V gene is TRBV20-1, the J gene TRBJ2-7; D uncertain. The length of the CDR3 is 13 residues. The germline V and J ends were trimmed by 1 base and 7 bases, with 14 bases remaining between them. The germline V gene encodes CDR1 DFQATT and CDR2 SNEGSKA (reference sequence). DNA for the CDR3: TGCAGTGCTAGAGTTCTAGTAGCTGGAGAGCAGTACTTC. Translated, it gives CSARVLVAGEQYF.

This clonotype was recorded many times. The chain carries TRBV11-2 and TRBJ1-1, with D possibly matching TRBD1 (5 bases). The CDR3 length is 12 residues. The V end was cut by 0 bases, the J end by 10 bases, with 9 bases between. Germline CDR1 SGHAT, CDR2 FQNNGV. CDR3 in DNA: TGTGCCAGCAGCTTAGATCAGGGTTCAGCTTTCTTT. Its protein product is CASSLDQGSAFF.

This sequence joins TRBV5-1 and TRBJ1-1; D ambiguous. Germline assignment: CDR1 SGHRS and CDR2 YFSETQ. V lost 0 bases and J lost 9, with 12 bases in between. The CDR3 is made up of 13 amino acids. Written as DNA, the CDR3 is TGCGCCAGCAGCTTGGAATCCGGGAACCAAGCTTTCTTT. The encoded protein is CASSLESGNQAFF.

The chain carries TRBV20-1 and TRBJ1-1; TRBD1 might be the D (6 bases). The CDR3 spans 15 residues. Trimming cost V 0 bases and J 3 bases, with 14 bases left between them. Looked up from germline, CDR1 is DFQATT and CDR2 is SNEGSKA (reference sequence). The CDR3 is CSARDTPGGHTEAFF. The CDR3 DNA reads TGCAGTGCTAGAGATACTCCGGGGGGGCACACTGAAGCTTTCTTT.

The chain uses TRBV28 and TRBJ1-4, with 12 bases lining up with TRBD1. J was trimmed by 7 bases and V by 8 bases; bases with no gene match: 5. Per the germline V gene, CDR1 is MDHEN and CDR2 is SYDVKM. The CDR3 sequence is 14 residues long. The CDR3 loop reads CASGTGGGGEKLFF. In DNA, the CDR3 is TGTGCCAGCGGGACAGGGGGCGGTGGTGAAAAACTGTTTTTT.

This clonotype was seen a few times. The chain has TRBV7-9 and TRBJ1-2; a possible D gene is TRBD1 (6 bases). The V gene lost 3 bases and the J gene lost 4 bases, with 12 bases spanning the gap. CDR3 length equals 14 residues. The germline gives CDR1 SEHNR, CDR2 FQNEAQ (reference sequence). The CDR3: CASSLSWTAYGYTF. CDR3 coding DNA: TGTGCCAGCAGCTTGTCTTGGACAGCCTATGGCTACACCTTC.

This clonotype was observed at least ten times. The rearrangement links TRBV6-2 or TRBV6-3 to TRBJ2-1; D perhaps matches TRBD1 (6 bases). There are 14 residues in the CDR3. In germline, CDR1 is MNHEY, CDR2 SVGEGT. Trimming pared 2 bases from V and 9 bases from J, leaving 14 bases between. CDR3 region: CASSYVAGVSEQFF. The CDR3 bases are TGTGCCAGCAGTTACGTGGCAGGGGTTAGTGAGCAGTTCTTC.